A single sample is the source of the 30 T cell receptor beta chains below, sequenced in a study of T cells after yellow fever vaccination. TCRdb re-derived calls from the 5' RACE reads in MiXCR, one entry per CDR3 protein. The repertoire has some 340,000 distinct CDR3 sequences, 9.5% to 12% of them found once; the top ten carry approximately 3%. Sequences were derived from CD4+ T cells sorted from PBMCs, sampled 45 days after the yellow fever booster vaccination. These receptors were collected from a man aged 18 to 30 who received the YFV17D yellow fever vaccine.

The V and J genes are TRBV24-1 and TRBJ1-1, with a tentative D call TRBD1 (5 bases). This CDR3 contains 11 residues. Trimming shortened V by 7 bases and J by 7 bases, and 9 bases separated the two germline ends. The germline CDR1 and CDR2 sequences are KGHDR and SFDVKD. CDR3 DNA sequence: TGTGCCACCAGCCGCAGGGATGAAGCTTTCTTT. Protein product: CATSRRDEAFF.

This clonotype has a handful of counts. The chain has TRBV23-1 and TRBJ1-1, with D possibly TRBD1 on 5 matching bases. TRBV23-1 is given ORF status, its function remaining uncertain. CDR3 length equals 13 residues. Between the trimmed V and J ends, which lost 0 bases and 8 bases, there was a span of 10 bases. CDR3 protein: CASSQSGGTEAFF. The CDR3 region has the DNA TGCGCCAGCAGTCAATCGGGGGGGACGGAAGCTTTCTTT.

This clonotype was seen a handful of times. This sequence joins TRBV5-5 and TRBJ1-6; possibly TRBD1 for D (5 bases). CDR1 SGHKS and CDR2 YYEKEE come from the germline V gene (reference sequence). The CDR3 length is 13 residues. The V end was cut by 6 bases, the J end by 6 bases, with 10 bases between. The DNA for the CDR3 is TGTGCCAGCACTGGGACGATTAATTCACCCCTCCACTTT. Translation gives CASTGTINSPLHF.

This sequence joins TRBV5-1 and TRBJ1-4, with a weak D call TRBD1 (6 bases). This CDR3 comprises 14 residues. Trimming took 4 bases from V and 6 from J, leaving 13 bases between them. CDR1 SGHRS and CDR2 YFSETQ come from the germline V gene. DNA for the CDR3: TGCGCCAGCAGCCTACAGGGAGTAGATGAAAAACTGTTTTTT. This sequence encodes CASSLQGVDEKLFF.

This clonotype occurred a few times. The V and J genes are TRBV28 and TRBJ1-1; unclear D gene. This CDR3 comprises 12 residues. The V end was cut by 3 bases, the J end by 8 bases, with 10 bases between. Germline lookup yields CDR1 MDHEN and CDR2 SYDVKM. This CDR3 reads CASSLSGYEAFF. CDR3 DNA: TGTGCCAGCAGTTTGTCGGGTTACGAAGCTTTCTTT.

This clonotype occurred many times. CDR3 DNA sequence: TGTGCCTCTACGGGAGAAATTAACTATGGCTACACCTTC. Translating gives CASTGEINYGYTF. The genes are TRBV10-3 and TRBJ1-2; unclear D gene. The CDR3 is 13 residues long. Germline CDR1 is ENHRY and CDR2 is SYGVKD. V was cut by 11 bases and J by 1 base, with 14 bases left in between.

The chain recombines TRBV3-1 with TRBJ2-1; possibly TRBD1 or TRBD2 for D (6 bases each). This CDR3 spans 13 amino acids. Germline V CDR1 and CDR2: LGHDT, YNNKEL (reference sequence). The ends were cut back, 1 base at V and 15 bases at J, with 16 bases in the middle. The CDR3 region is CASSQGRGGRRFF. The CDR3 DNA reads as TGTGCCAGCAGCCAAGGACGAGGGGGGCGCAGGTTCTTC.

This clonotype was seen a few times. The CDR3 is CASSLAPPGSSTDTQYF. The CDR3 DNA reads TGCGCCAGCAGCTTGGCCCCCCCCGGTTCTAGCACAGATACGCAGTATTTT. This sequence joins TRBV5-1 and TRBJ2-3; no clear D gene. Germline V lookup: CDR1 SGHRS, CDR2 YFSETQ. V gave up 0 bases and J gave up 0 bases, with 14 bases separating them. CDR3 length equals 17 residues.

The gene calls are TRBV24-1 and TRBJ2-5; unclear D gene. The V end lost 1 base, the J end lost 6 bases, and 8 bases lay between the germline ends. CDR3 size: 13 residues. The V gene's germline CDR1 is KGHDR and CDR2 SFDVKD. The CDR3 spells CATSDFAGQTQYF. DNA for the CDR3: TGTGCCACCAGTGATTTTGCCGGCCAGACCCAGTACTTC.

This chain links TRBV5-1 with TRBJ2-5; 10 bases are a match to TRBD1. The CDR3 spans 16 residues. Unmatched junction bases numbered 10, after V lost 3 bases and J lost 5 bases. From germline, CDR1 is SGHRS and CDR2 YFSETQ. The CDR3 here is CASSSSDRGSFETQYF. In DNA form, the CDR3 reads TGCGCCAGCAGCTCCTCGGACAGGGGGAGCTTCGAGACCCAGTACTTC.

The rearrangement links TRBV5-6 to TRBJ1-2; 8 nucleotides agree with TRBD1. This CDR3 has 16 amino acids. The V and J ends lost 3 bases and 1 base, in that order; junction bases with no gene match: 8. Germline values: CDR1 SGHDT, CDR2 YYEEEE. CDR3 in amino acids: CASSSRGRGDNYGYTF. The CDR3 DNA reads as TGTGCCAGCAGCTCCAGGGGGCGCGGTGATAACTATGGCTACACCTTC. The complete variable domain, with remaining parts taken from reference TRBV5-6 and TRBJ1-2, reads DAGVTQSPTHLIKTRGQQVTLRCSPKSGHDTVSWYQQALGQGPQFIFQYYEEEERQRGNFPDRFSGHQFPNYSSELNVNALLLGDSALYLCASSSRGRGDNYGYTFGSGTRLTVV.

CDR3 sequence reads: CASSQPTARGNTIYF. The CDR3, as DNA: TGCGCCAGCAGCCAACCAACAGCGAGAGGAAACACCATATATTTT. The chain employs TRBV4-1 and TRBJ1-3; unclear D gene. This CDR3 spans 15 amino acids. V lost 2 bases, J lost 4 bases, and 12 bases lay in between. The germline V gene encodes CDR1 MGHRA and CDR2 YSYEKL.

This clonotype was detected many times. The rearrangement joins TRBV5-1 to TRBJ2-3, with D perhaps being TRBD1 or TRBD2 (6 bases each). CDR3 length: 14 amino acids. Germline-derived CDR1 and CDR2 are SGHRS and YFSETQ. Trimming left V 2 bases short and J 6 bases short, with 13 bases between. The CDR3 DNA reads TGCGCCAGCAGCTTAGGGGGGCCCCGGGATACGCAGTATTTT. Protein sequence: CASSLGGPRDTQYF.

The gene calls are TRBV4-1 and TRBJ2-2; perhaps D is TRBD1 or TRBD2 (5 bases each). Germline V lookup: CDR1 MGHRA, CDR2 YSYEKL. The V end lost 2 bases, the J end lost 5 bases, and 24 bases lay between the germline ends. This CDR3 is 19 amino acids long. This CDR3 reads CASSQRDATPQGETGELFF. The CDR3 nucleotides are TGCGCCAGCAGCCAAAGGGACGCAACTCCCCAAGGCGAGACCGGGGAGCTGTTTTTT.

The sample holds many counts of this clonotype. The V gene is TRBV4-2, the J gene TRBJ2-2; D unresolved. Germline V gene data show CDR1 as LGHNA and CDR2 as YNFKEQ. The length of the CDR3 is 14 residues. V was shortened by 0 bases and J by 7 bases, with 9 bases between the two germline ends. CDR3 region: CASSQDLWNGELFF. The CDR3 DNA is TGTGCCAGCAGCCAAGATTTATGGAACGGGGAGCTGTTTTTT.

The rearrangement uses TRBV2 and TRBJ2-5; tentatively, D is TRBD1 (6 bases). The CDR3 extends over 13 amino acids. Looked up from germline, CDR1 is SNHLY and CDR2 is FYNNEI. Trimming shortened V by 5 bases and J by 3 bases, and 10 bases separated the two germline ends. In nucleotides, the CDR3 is TGTGCCAGCAGTCCAGGGGCGAAAGAGACCCAGTACTTC. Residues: CASSPGAKETQYF. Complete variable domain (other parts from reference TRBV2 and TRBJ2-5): EPEVTQTPSHQVTQMGQEVILRCVPISNHLYFYWYRQILGQKVEFLVSFYNNEISEKSEIFDDQFSVERPDGSNFTLKIRSTKLEDSAMYFCASSPGAKETQYFGPGTRLLVL.

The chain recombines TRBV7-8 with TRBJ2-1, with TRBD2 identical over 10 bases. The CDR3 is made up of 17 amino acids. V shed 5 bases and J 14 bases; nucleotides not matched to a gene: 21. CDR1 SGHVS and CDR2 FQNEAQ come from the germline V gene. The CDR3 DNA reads TGTGCCAGCAGCCAACGTCTAGCGGGGGAGGGTACTACCCAGGAGTTCTTC. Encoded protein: CASSQRLAGEGTTQEFF.

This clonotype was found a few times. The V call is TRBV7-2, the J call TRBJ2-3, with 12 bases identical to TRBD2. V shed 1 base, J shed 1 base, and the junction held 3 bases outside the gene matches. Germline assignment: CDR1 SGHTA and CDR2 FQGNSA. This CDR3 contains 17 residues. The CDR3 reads CASSLVASGGGTDTQYF. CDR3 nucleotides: TGTGCCAGCAGCTTAGTAGCTAGCGGGGGGGGCACAGATACGCAGTATTTT.

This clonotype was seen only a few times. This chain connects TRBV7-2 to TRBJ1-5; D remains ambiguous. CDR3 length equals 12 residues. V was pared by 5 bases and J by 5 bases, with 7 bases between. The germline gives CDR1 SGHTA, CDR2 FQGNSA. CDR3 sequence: CASSDRDQPQHF. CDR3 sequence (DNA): TGTGCCAGCAGCGATCGAGATCAGCCCCAGCATTTT.

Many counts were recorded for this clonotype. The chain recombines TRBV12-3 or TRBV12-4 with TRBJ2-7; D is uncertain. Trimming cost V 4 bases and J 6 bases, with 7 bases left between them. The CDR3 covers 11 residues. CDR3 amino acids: CASSWNREQYF. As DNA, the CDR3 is TGTGCCAGCAGTTGGAACCGCGAGCAGTACTTC.

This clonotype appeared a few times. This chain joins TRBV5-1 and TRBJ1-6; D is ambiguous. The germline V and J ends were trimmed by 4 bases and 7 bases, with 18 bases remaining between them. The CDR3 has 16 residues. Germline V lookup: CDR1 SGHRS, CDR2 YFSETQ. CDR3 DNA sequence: TGCGCCAGCAGCCAAACCCCCGGAGCTATCAATTCACCCCTCCACTTT. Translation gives CASSQTPGAINSPLHF.

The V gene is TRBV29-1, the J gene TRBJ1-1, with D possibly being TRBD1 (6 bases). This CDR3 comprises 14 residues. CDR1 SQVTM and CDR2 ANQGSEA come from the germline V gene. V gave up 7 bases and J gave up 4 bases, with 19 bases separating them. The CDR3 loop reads CSARGGSRGTEAFF. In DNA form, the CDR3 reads TGCAGCGCCAGGGGTGGAAGTCGGGGCACTGAAGCTTTCTTT.

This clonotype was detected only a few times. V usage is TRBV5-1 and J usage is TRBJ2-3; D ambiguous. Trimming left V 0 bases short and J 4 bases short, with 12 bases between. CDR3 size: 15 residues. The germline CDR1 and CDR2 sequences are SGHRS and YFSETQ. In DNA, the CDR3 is TGCGCCAGCAGCTTGGGGCCGGGCGTCCCAGATACGCAGTATTTT. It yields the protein CASSLGPGVPDTQYF.

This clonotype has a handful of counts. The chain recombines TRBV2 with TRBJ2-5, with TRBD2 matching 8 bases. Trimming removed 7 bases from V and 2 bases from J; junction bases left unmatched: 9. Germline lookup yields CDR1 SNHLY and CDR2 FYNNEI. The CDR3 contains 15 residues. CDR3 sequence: CASMAGGAGQETQYF. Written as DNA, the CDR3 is TGTGCCAGCATGGCCGGGGGGGCCGGTCAAGAGACCCAGTACTTC.

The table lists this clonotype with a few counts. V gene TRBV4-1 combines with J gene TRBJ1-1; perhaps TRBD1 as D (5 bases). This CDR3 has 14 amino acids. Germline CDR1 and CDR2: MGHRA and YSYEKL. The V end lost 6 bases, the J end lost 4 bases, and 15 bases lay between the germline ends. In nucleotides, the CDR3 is TGCGCCAGCAGGCCCGGGACCCTGTTCACTGAAGCTTTCTTT. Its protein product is CASRPGTLFTEAFF.

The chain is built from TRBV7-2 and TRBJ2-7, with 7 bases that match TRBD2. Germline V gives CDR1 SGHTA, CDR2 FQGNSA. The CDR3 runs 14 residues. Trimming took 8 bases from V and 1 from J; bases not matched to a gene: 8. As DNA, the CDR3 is TGTGCCAGCGGTCTTTGGGGGGGGTCCTACGAGCAGTACTTC. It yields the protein CASGLWGGSYEQYF. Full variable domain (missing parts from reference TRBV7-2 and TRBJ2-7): GAGVSQSPSNKVTEKGKDVELRCDPISGHTALYWYRQSLGQGLEFLIYFQGNSAPDKSGLPSDRFSAERTGGSVSTLTIQRTQQEDSAVYLCASGLWGGSYEQYFGPGTRLTVT.

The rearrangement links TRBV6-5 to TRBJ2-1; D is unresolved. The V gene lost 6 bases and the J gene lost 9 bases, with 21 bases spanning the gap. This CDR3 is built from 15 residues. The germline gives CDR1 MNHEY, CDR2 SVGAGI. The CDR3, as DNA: TGTGCCAGCAGCCCTCTCGAAAAGTTGGGCACTGAGCAGTTCTTC. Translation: CASSPLEKLGTEQFF.

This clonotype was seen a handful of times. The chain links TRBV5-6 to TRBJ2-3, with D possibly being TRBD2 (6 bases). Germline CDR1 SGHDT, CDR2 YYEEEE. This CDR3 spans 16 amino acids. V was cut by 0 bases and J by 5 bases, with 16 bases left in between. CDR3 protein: CASSLAFGGAQDTQYF. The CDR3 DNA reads TGTGCCAGCAGCTTGGCTTTCGGGGGTGCACAAGATACGCAGTATTTT.

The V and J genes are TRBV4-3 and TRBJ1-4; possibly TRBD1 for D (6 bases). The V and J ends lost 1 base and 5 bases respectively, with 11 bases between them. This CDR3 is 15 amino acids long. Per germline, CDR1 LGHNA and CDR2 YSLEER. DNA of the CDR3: TGCGCCAGCAGCCAAGTTCTTCAGGGGAATGAAAAACTGTTTTTT. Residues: CASSQVLQGNEKLFF.

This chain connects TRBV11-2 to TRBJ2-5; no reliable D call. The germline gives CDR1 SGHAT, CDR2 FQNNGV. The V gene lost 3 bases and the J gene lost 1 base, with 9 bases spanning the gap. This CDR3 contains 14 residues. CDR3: CASSLATSQETQYF. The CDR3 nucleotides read TGTGCCAGCAGCTTGGCGACATCCCAAGAGACCCAGTACTTC.